The clone carrying this TCR beta chain showed up just once. Its specificity is not known. This entry comes from a study of shared clonotypes between healthy human individuals. Study results and limitations: Relative to their counterparts shared across all four donors, non-shared clonotypes exhibited diminished generation probabilities.

Sequenced by immunoSEQ multiplex PCR; TCRdb stores in-frame clones only, minus some. The table records roughly 640,000 clones, less than 85% of them present only once. With 3 bases removed from V and 1 base from J, the gap between germline ends came to 21 bases. The CDR3 has 18 residues. Germline lookup yields CDR1 MNHEY and CDR2 SMNVEV (reference sequence). Sequenced sample: memory CD4+ T cells sorted from blood. Sample subset: CD45RA-negative fraction. J is TRBJ2-5 and V is TRBV27; TRBD2 is a possible D gene (7 bases). The receptor was isolated from a woman in her twenties or thirties in good health. The CDR3 coding sequence is TGTGCCAGCAGTTTGTATCCGCGGGGGCCCTTGGGCCAAGAGACCCAGTACTTC. This codes for CASSLYPRGPLGQETQYF.